The 16 T cell receptor beta chains given below trace back to one sample, sequenced in a study of shared clonotypes between healthy human individuals. Profiling relied on immunoSEQ multiplex PCR, and the TCRdb table lists in-frame clones only, not all of them. Of 2 million to 2.5 million clones listed, 93% are singletons. Material for sequencing was naive CD4+ T cells from PBMCs. Subset in this sample: CD45RA+ positively selected. Every receptor here comes from a man aged 18 to 29 in good health. Some clones in this sample may be carry-over from other donors' samples.

Remarks on this clone: At the DNA level, this CDR3 is encoded by other sequences in the same sample as well. V and J are TRBV7-2 and TRBJ2-3, with a weak D call TRBD2 (6 bases). CDR1 and CDR2 from the germline V gene are SGHTA and FQGNSA. There are 14 residues in the CDR3. Trimming took off 3 bases at V and 0 bases at J, with 7 bases between the two ends. This CDR3 reads CASSLSGSTDTQYF. Here the CDR3 DNA reads TGTGCCAGCAGCTTGAGCGGGAGCACAGATACGCAGTATTTT.

This chain connects TRBV30 to TRBJ2-7, with D tentatively TRBD1 (5 bases). The CDR3 is 12 amino acids. Trimming shortened V by 6 bases and J by 5 bases, and 14 bases separated the two germline ends. Germline assignment: CDR1 GTSNPN and CDR2 SVGIG (reference sequence). CDR3 nucleotide sequence: TGTGCCTGTAAAAGACAGATCCACGAGCAGTACTTC. Amino acid sequence: CACKRQIHEQYF.

The chain recombines TRBV7-9 with TRBJ2-5; 11 bases align to TRBD2. V gave up 2 bases and J gave up 4 bases; unmatched junction bases: 3. The CDR3 contains 15 residues. The germline gives CDR1 SEHNR, CDR2 FQNEAQ (reference sequence). CDR3 in amino acids: CASSLSLAGGETQYF. The CDR3 DNA is TGTGCCAGCAGCTTAAGCCTAGCGGGAGGAGAGACCCAGTACTTC. The complete variable domain, with remaining parts taken from reference TRBV7-9 and TRBJ2-5, reads DTGVSQNPRHKITKRGQNVTFRCDPISEHNRLYWYRQTLGQGPEFLTYFQNEAQLEKSRLLSDRFSAERPKGSFSTLEIQRTEQGDSAMYLCASSLSLAGGETQYFGPGTRLLVL.

The J gene is TRBJ2-7, the V gene TRBV21-1. TRBV21-1 is an annotated pseudogene. CDR3 size: 16 residues. CDR3: CASSKGRDPHGHEQYF. Here the CDR3 DNA reads TGTGCCAGCAGCAAAGGTAGGGACCCTCACGGACACGAGCAGTACTTC.

The genes are TRBV14 and TRBJ1-1, with 10 bases aligning to TRBD1. This CDR3 is built from 14 residues. Germline CDR1 is SGHDN and CDR2 is FVKESK. V gave up 4 bases and J gave up 4 bases; unmatched junction bases: 3. CDR3 residues: CASSRDRGPTEAFF. CDR3 nucleotide sequence: TGTGCCAGCAGCCGGGACAGGGGTCCCACTGAAGCTTTCTTT.

This clone appeared a few times. The sample carries other DNA sequences with the same CDR3. The chain employs TRBV30 and TRBJ2-5; no reliable D call. The germline V gene encodes CDR1 GTSNPN and CDR2 SVGIG (reference sequence). The CDR3 is 11 amino acids. V lost 0 bases to trimming and J lost 5 bases, with 4 bases between them. The CDR3: CAWSVRETQYF. The CDR3 DNA reads TGTGCCTGGAGTGTTAGGGAGACCCAGTACTTC.

The V and J genes are TRBV19 and TRBJ1-5, with a weak D call TRBD1 (6 bases). CDR3 size: 16 residues. V gave up 5 bases and J gave up 2 bases, with 16 bases separating them. CDR1 is LNHDA and CDR2 is SQIVND in the germline V gene (reference sequence). The CDR3 bases are TGTGCCAGTAGTTCAGTGCAGGGGTTAGGCAATCAGCCCCAGCATTTT. Translation: CASSSVQGLGNQPQHF.

The chain recombines TRBV19 with TRBJ2-5; TRBD2 matches at 9 bases. CDR3 length equals 14 residues. Losses at the gene ends were 5 bases for V and 2 bases for J; bases not matched to a gene: 3. CDR1 and CDR2 (germline): LNHDA, SQIVND (reference sequence). CDR3: CASSFLAGQETQYF. CDR3 nucleotide sequence: TGTGCCAGTAGTTTCCTAGCGGGGCAAGAGACCCAGTACTTC.

This sequence joins TRBV2 and TRBJ1-1, with D unresolved. V was clipped by 2 bases and J by 1 base, with 8 bases between them. Germline CDR1 reads SNHLY; CDR2 reads FYNNEI. This CDR3 is built from 14 residues. This CDR3 reads CASSERPANTEAFF. Written as DNA, the CDR3 is TGTGCCAGCAGTGAACGCCCAGCGAACACTGAAGCTTTCTTT.

The chain has TRBV7-9 and TRBJ1-1; D is possibly TRBD1 (5 bases). Trimming left V 5 bases short and J 5 bases short, with 15 bases between. The CDR3 runs 14 residues. Germline lookup yields CDR1 SEHNR and CDR2 FQNEAQ (reference sequence). Written as DNA, the CDR3 is TGTGCCAGCAGCCGGGGACGTGGGGAAACTGAAGCTTTCTTT. The encoded protein is CASSRGRGETEAFF. The full variable domain, in which reference TRBV7-9 and TRBJ1-1 provide the parts outside the CDR3, is DTGVSQNPRHKITKRGQNVTFRCDPISEHNRLYWYRQTLGQGPEFLTYFQNEAQLEKSRLLSDRFSAERPKGSFSTLEIQRTEQGDSAMYLCASSRGRGETEAFFGQGTRLTVV.

The rearrangement links TRBV6-5 to TRBJ1-1; D not resolved. The CDR3 is 14 amino acids. The germline CDR1 and CDR2 sequences are MNHEY and SVGAGI. Trimming cost V 7 bases and J 1 base, with 13 bases left between them. Written as DNA, the CDR3 is TGTGCCAGCACCCAATCGTGGGGGAACACTGAAGCTTTCTTT. It specifies CASTQSWGNTEAFF.

This chain joins TRBV15 and TRBJ2-5, with D unclear. The CDR3 sequence is 15 residues long. V dropped 1 base and J dropped 5 bases, with 14 bases sitting between them. Per the germline V gene, CDR1 is LNHNV and CDR2 is YYDKDF (reference sequence). The CDR3: CATSRGPFLRETQYF. Here the CDR3 DNA reads TGTGCCACCAGCAGAGGGCCATTCCTCCGGGAGACCCAGTACTTC.

This chain connects TRBV5-1 to TRBJ2-5, with TRBD2 as a possible D gene (5 bases). The V end was cut by 0 bases, the J end by 7 bases, with 13 bases between. Germline loops: CDR1 SGHRS, CDR2 YFSETQ. This CDR3 is built from 14 residues. CDR3 DNA sequence: TGCGCCAGCAGCTTGGACGGGCAGCGGTGGACCCAGTACTTC. Protein product: CASSLDGQRWTQYF.

In this sample, this clone turned up once. The chain couples TRBV27 to TRBJ2-5, with a weak D call TRBD1 (6 bases). Germline assignment: CDR1 MNHEY and CDR2 SMNVEV (reference sequence). V gave up 5 bases and J gave up 2 bases, with 12 bases separating them. The CDR3 loop spans 14 amino acids. CDR3 residues: CASSTRTAQETQYF. Written as DNA, the CDR3 is TGTGCCAGCAGTACCCGGACAGCACAAGAGACCCAGTACTTC.

The chain combines TRBV10-2 with TRBJ2-7; D is perhaps TRBD1 (6 bases). CDR3 length: 14 amino acids. The germline V gene has CDR1 WSHSY and CDR2 SAAADI. V dropped 5 bases and J dropped 3 bases, with 14 bases sitting between them. The CDR3 DNA reads as TGCGCCAGCAGTTCCCAGGGGACGCTCTACGAGCAGTACTTC. This codes for CASSSQGTLYEQYF.

The gene calls are TRBV11-3 and TRBJ2-7, with no clear D. The V gene lost 5 bases and the J gene lost 6 bases, with 11 bases spanning the gap. Per the germline V gene, CDR1 is SGHNT and CDR2 is YENEEA. The CDR3 loop spans 12 amino acids. For the CDR3, the DNA is TGTGCCAGCAGCCCCCATGGAAGCGAGCAGTACTTC. Translated: CASSPHGSEQYF. Using reference TRBV11-3 and TRBJ2-7 for the parts outside the CDR3, the full variable domain is EAGVVQSPRYKIIEKKQPVAFWCNPISGHNTLYWYLQNLGQGPELLIRYENEEAVDDSQLPKDRFSAERLKGVDSTLKIQPAELGDSAVYLCASSPHGSEQYFGPGTRLTVT.